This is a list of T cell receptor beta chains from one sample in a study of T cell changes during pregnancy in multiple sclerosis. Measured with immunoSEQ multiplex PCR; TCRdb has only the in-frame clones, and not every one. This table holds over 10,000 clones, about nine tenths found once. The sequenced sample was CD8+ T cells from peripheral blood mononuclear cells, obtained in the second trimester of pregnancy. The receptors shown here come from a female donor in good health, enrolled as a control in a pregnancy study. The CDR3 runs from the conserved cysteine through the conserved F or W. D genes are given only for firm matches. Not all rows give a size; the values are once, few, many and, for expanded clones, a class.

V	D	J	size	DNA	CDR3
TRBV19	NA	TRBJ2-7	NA	TGTGCCAGTAGTATGTCCCTAGACTACGAGCAGTACTTC	CASSMSLDYEQYF
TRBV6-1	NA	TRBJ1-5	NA	TGTGCCAGCAGGCCCCAGGGGATCAACAATCAGCCCCAGCATTTT	CASRPQGINNQPQHF
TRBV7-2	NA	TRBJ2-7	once	TGTGCCAGCAGCTTTAAGGATCGGGATCTGACCTACGAGCAGTACTTC	CASSFKDRDLTYEQYF
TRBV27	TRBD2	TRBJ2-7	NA	TGTGCCAGCAGCGGTTTAGCGGGAGCCCTGAGGAGCGAGCAGTACTTC	CASSGLAGALRSEQYF
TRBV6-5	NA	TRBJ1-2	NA	TGTGCCAGCAGTCCCCGACAGGTCTGGCGGTATGGCTACACCTTC	CASSPRQVWRYGYTF
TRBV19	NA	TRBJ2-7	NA	TGTGCCAGTAGTTTAGACAGTACCTACGAGCAGTACTTC	CASSLDSTYEQYF
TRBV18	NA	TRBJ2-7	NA	TGTGCCAGCTCACCACTCGGCGGGGAGACCTACGAGCAGTACTTC	CASSPLGGETYEQYF
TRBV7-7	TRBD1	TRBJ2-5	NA	TGTGCTAGCAGCTTAAGGGACAGGGAACAAGAGACCCAGTACTTC	CASSLRDREQETQYF
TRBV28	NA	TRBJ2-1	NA	TGTGCCAGCAGTTTTCCCCGGGGGGAGAGGGACAACAATGAGCAGTTCTTC	CASSFPRGERDNNEQFF
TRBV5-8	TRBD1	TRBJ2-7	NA	TGTGCCAGCAGCTCCGGACAGGGAACCTACGAGCAGTACTTC	CASSSGQGTYEQYF
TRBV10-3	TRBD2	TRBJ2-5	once	TGTGCCATCAGTGAGTCTAGGGGCAGCTACCTAGCGGGAGAGGAGACCCAGTACTTC	CAISESRGSYLAGEETQYF
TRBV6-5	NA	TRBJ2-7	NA	TGTGCCAGCGGGTACAGCTCCTACGAGCAGTACTTC	CASGYSSYEQYF
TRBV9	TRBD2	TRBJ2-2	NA	TGTGCCAGCAGCGGACTAGCGGTTAACACCGGGGAGCTGTTTTTT	CASSGLAVNTGELFF
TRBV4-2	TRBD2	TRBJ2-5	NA	TGTGCCAGCAGCCAAGAAGGACTAGCGGGGGGGCTAGGAGAGACCCAGTACTTC	CASSQEGLAGGLGETQYF